The next 29 T cell receptor beta chains were all read from a single sample in a study of blood T cell repertoires in COVID-19. The assay was immunoSEQ multiplex PCR, and TCRdb's table has in-frame clones only and misses some. The sample has about 45,000 clones, around 87% seen once. Sequencing input: peripheral blood. The receptor source for this set is an elderly woman in a cohort sampled during active or convalescent COVID-19.

This chain links TRBV6-6 with TRBJ1-2; D remains ambiguous. The CDR3 has 13 amino acids. Between the trimmed V and J ends, which lost 9 bases and 1 base, there was a span of 12 bases. Germline loops: CDR1 MNHNY, CDR2 SVGAGI (reference sequence). The CDR3 DNA reads as TGTGCCAGTTCCGGTCTCCTTAACTATGGCTACACCTTC. Translated, it gives CASSGLLNYGYTF.

The chain has TRBV10-3 and TRBJ1-3; no clear D gene. Germline CDR1 reads ENHRY; CDR2 reads SYGVKD. CDR3 length: 15 residues. The germline V and J ends were trimmed by 7 bases and 2 bases, with 15 bases remaining between them. CDR3 sequence: CAIKPSTGAGNTIYF. The CDR3 DNA follows: TGTGCCATCAAACCTAGTACCGGGGCTGGAAACACCATATATTTT.

The V call is TRBV6-6, the J call TRBJ2-7, with TRBD1 as a possible D gene (6 bases). The V end was cut by 6 bases, the J end by 1 base, with 13 bases between. CDR3 length: 14 amino acids. Germline V CDR1 and CDR2: MNHNY, SVGAGI (reference sequence). This CDR3 reads CASSSTRGSYEQYF. The CDR3 DNA follows: TGTGCCAGCAGCTCTACTAGGGGGTCCTACGAGCAGTACTTC.

The rearrangement joins TRBV2 to TRBJ1-4; D is uncertain. The germline V and J ends were trimmed by 6 bases and 10 bases, with 21 bases remaining between them. The CDR3 runs to 15 residues. The V gene's germline CDR1 is SNHLY and CDR2 FYNNEI. CDR3 residues: CASSAGVGGGRKLFF. CDR3 in DNA: TGTGCCAGCAGCGCAGGTGTCGGAGGAGGGAGAAAACTGTTTTTT.

This clone was observed once. The chain is built from TRBV28 and TRBJ1-5; 8 nucleotides agree with TRBD1. The germline CDR1 and CDR2 sequences are MDHEN and SYDVKM. V lost 4 bases to trimming and J lost 5 bases; unmatched junction nucleotides: 7. The CDR3 consists of 15 residues. DNA for the CDR3: TGTGCCAGCAGTTCCTCCGGGACAGGATATCAGCCCCAGCATTTT. It specifies CASSSSGTGYQPQHF.

The sample holds one count of this clone. The rearrangement links TRBV5-1 to TRBJ1-4, with D maybe TRBD1 (6 bases). This CDR3 spans 13 amino acids. V was pared by 4 bases and J by 7 bases, with 11 bases between. Germline values: CDR1 SGHRS, CDR2 YFSETQ. CDR3 in amino acids: CASSQGTGEKLFF. Here the CDR3 DNA reads TGCGCCAGCAGCCAGGGGACGGGTGAAAAACTGTTTTTT.

The chain recombines TRBV9 with TRBJ1-3; 7 bases fit TRBD1. The CDR3 is made up of 16 amino acids. Germline loops: CDR1 SGDLS, CDR2 YYNGEE. J lost 1 base, V lost 3 bases, and 7 bases had no gene match. CDR3 sequence reads: CASSAKQGISGNTIYF. As DNA, the CDR3 is TGTGCCAGCAGCGCAAAACAGGGGATATCTGGAAACACCATATATTTT. Combining the CDR3 with reference TRBV9 and TRBJ1-3 gives the whole variable domain DSGVTQTPKHLITATGQRVTLRCSPRSGDLSVYWYQQSLDQGLQFLIQYYNGEERAKGNILERFSAQQFPDLHSELNLSSLELGDSALYFCASSAKQGISGNTIYFGEGSWLTVV.

The chain is built from TRBV9 and TRBJ2-7; maybe TRBD2 (6 bases). The V end lost 4 bases, the J end lost 7 bases, and 18 bases lay between the germline ends. Germline V lookup: CDR1 SGDLS, CDR2 YYNGEE. This CDR3 is 14 amino acids long. DNA of the CDR3: TGTGCCAGCAGCCCCGCGGGGCCCCGGGGGGAGCAGTACTTC. Translated: CASSPAGPRGEQYF.

V usage is TRBV6-1 and J usage is TRBJ2-7; 13 nucleotides agree with TRBD2. Germline-derived CDR1 and CDR2 are MNHNS and SASEGT. J was trimmed by 3 bases and V by 2 bases; bases with no gene match: 4. CDR3 length equals 16 residues. This CDR3 reads CASSELRLAGGYEQYF. CDR3 DNA: TGTGCCAGCAGTGAACTTAGACTAGCGGGAGGCTACGAGCAGTACTTC.

This clone was counted only a few times. The rearrangement links TRBV4-3 to TRBJ2-1, with 12 bases identical to TRBD2. The trim removed 0 bases at V and 7 bases at J, leaving 7 bases unmatched. The CDR3 has 17 residues. Germline CDR1 LGHNA, CDR2 YSLEER. CDR3 region: CASSQEVGLAGRNEQFF. Written as DNA, the CDR3 is TGCGCCAGCAGCCAAGAAGTTGGACTAGCGGGACGGAATGAGCAGTTCTTC.

This chain uses TRBV5-8 with TRBJ2-3, with 13 nucleotides matching TRBD2. Per the germline V gene, CDR1 is SGHTS and CDR2 is YDEGEE. This CDR3 contains 16 residues. Germline trimming cut 3 bases from V and 4 bases from J; bases unmatched to any gene: 5. CDR3 in amino acids: CASSSGLAGTPDTQYF. CDR3 nucleotides: TGTGCCAGCAGCTCGGGACTAGCGGGAACCCCAGATACGCAGTATTTT.

This clone appeared once. The CDR3 region is CATRRTSISYEQYF. Written as DNA, the CDR3 is TGTGCCACCCGACGGACTAGCATTTCCTACGAGCAGTACTTC. V usage is TRBV6-5 and J usage is TRBJ2-7, with TRBD2 matching 8 bases. In germline, CDR1 is MNHEY, CDR2 SVGAGI. The junction had 9 bases not matched to a gene; V was cut back by 10 bases and J by 1 base. The CDR3 has 14 residues.

V and J are TRBV29-1 and TRBJ2-7, with D possibly matching TRBD1 (5 bases). Between the trimmed V and J ends, which lost 4 bases and 1 base, there was a span of 8 bases. The germline V gene has CDR1 SQVTM and CDR2 ANQGSEA. The CDR3 length is 12 residues. This CDR3 is CSVGRDSYEQYF. CDR3 nucleotides: TGCAGCGTTGGCAGGGATTCCTACGAGCAGTACTTC.

The V call is TRBV7-3, the J call TRBJ1-1; tentative D call: TRBD1 (6 bases). Deletions cut 5 bases from V and 1 base from J, with 8 bases between. CDR1 is SGHTA and CDR2 is FQGTGA in the germline V gene. The CDR3 runs to 13 residues. The CDR3 loop reads CASSQDRNTEAFF. CDR3 DNA sequence: TGTGCCAGCAGCCAGGACAGGAACACTGAAGCTTTCTTT. The entire variable domain, with the rest obtained from reference TRBV7-3 and TRBJ1-1, is as follows: GAGVSQTPSNKVTEKGKYVELRCDPISGHTALYWYRQSLGQGPEFLIYFQGTGAADDSGLPNDRFFAVRPEGSVSTLKIQRTERGDSAVYLCASSQDRNTEAFFGQGTRLTVV.

This clone was recorded a few times. The V and J genes are TRBV5-4 and TRBJ1-2; TRBD1 matches 7 bases. The length of the CDR3 is 13 residues. Germline V CDR1 and CDR2: SGHNT, YYREEE (reference sequence). V lost 5 bases to trimming and J lost 2 bases; unmatched junction nucleotides: 3. CDR3 region: CASSRDSNYGYTF. As DNA, the CDR3 is TGTGCCAGCAGTCGGGACAGCAACTATGGCTACACCTTC.

The J gene is TRBJ2-3, the V gene TRBV9, with TRBD2 matching 10 bases. Germline trimming cut 4 bases from V and 4 bases from J; bases unmatched to any gene: 9. The CDR3 runs to 16 residues. Per germline, CDR1 SGDLS and CDR2 YYNGEE. The CDR3 DNA is TGTGCCAGCAGCCGGTCACCTAGCGGGAGATCAGATACGCAGTATTTT. Protein: CASSRSPSGRSDTQYF.

This clone has just one count. The chain has TRBV12-3 or TRBV12-4 and TRBJ2-7; 7 bases fit TRBD1. This CDR3 spans 13 amino acids. V dropped 1 base and J dropped 7; count of bases not matched to a gene: 4. The CDR3, as DNA: TGTGCCAGCAGTTTAGGACAGGGACAAGAGCAGTACTTC. Protein product: CASSLGQGQEQYF.

This chain joins TRBV25-1 and TRBJ2-1; 7 nucleotides match TRBD2. Germline lookup yields CDR1 MGHDK and CDR2 SYGVNS. V lost 2 bases, J lost 2 bases, and 0 bases stayed unmatched. The CDR3 length is 14 residues. CDR3 loop: CASSESGAYNEQFF. The CDR3 bases are TGTGCCAGCAGTGAAAGCGGGGCCTACAATGAGCAGTTCTTC.

The V and J genes are TRBV10-3 and TRBJ2-3; TRBD2 aligns across 10 bases. Germline V lookup: CDR1 ENHRY, CDR2 SYGVKD. With V trimmed by 3 bases and J by 2 bases, 5 bases remained unmatched. The CDR3 has 16 amino acids. DNA for the CDR3: TGTGCCATCAGTGAACAAACTAGCGGGACCACAGATACGCAGTATTTT. Protein sequence: CAISEQTSGTTDTQYF.

The J gene is TRBJ2-7, the V gene TRBV7-2; 11 bases fit TRBD2. The V segment lost 3 bases and the J segment 1 base; nucleotides outside the gene matches: 2. The length of the CDR3 is 15 residues. Germline V gene lookup returns CDR1 SGHTA and CDR2 FQGNSA. The CDR3 DNA sequence: TGTGCCAGCAGCTTCCGACTAGCGGGATCCTACGAGCAGTACTTC. Protein sequence: CASSFRLAGSYEQYF.

The chain is built from TRBV5-4 and TRBJ1-1; 11 nucleotides agree with TRBD1. The CDR3 runs to 14 residues. CDR1 and CDR2 (germline): SGHNT, YYREEE (reference sequence). J was trimmed by 11 bases and V by 5 bases; bases with no gene match: 11. CDR3 in amino acids: CASREGQGDVRAFF. CDR3 DNA: TGTGCCAGCAGAGAGGGACAGGGGGATGTAAGGGCTTTCTTT.

The gene calls are TRBV6-2 or TRBV6-3 and TRBJ2-7; 11 nucleotides align to TRBD1. The germline V gene encodes CDR1 MNHEY and CDR2 SVGEGT. The length of the CDR3 is 14 residues. The trim removed 4 bases at V and 6 bases at J, leaving 5 bases unmatched. The CDR3 here is CASSFGTGGTEQYF. The DNA for the CDR3 is TGTGCCAGCAGTTTTGGGACAGGGGGTACCGAGCAGTACTTC.

The chain carries TRBV27 and TRBJ1-2; D is possibly TRBD1 (5 bases). The germline gives CDR1 MNHEY, CDR2 SMNVEV (reference sequence). This CDR3 spans 13 amino acids. Trimming pared 6 bases from V and 6 bases from J, leaving 14 bases between. CDR3 sequence (DNA): TGTGCCAGCAGCAAGCTCGGGGGAGATGGCTACACCTTC. Protein sequence: CASSKLGGDGYTF.

J is TRBJ1-1 and V is TRBV27; D is unresolved. The CDR3 sequence is 14 residues long. Looked up from germline, CDR1 is MNHEY and CDR2 is SMNVEV (reference sequence). The ends were cut back, 11 bases at V and 3 bases at J, with 19 bases in the middle. The CDR3 DNA is TGTGCCGCCGGAGGCGGGAGGGAAGACACTGAAGCTTTCTTT. Protein product: CAAGGGREDTEAFF.

This clone was observed a single time. This chain joins TRBV19 and TRBJ2-6; 8 bases are shared with TRBD2. This CDR3 contains 15 residues. Trimming at V came to 3 bases and at J to 2 bases, leaving 0 bases not matched to a gene. The germline V gene encodes CDR1 LNHDA and CDR2 SQIVND (reference sequence). CDR3 bases: TGTGCCAGTAGTATGCGGGGGGCTGGGGCCAACGTCCTGACTTTC. This gives the protein CASSMRGAGANVLTF.

The CDR3 DNA is TGTGCCAGCAGTTTTTTCCGGGACAGGGGACCAGATGGCTACACCTTC. It yields the protein CASSFFRDRGPDGYTF. The genes are TRBV11-2 and TRBJ1-2; 10 bases line up with TRBD1. This CDR3 has 16 amino acids. V shed 6 bases and J 6 bases; nucleotides not matched to a gene: 13. From germline, CDR1 is SGHAT and CDR2 FQNNGV.

V and J are TRBV3-1 (or the pseudogene TRBV3-2) and TRBJ2-3; D may be TRBD2 (6 bases). Trimming removed 0 bases from V and 6 bases from J, with 19 bases in between. CDR3 length: 17 amino acids. Germline V gives CDR1 LGHDT, CDR2 YNNKEL (reference sequence). The CDR3 sequence: CASSQDSGLRSADTQYF. The DNA for the CDR3 is TGTGCCAGCAGCCAAGATTCGGGACTTCGCTCCGCCGATACGCAGTATTTT.

V is TRBV10-3 and J is TRBJ2-1; D gene unclear. The CDR3 sequence is 11 residues long. V was trimmed by 4 bases and J by 6 bases, leaving 4 bases between them. From germline, CDR1 is ENHRY and CDR2 SYGVKD. CDR3 region: CAISASNEQFF. As DNA, the CDR3 is TGTGCCATCAGTGCTTCCAATGAGCAGTTCTTC.

The gene calls are TRBV7-9 and TRBJ2-5; the D gene is possibly TRBD1 (5 bases). V was trimmed by 5 bases and J by 1 base, leaving 20 bases between them. Germline loops: CDR1 SEHNR, CDR2 FQNEAQ (reference sequence). The CDR3 is 17 residues long. The DNA of the CDR3 is TGTGCCAGCAGCGCCATCGTATCATCAGGGCTCCAAGAGACCCAGTACTTC. Its translation: CASSAIVSSGLQETQYF. The entire variable domain, with the rest obtained from reference TRBV7-9 and TRBJ2-5, is as follows: DTGVSQNPRHKITKRGQNVTFRCDPISEHNRLYWYRQTLGQGPEFLTYFQNEAQLEKSRLLSDRFSAERPKGSFSTLEIQRTEQGDSAMYLCASSAIVSSGLQETQYFGPGTRLLVL.